This TCR beta chain was found in a study of cytomegalovirus exposure and HLA in healthy donors. It was with 60 Vbeta and 13 Jbeta primers that the PCR ran. Some clones are missing from TCRdb's copy, which holds only in-frame ones; the method was immunoSEQ multiplex PCR. The sample holds 53,000 or so clones. CDR1 is MNHEY, CDR2 SMNVEV, per germline (reference sequence). The CDR3 runs 14 residues. V lost 5 bases and J lost 2, with 10 bases in between. This TCR was recovered from a young man in good health and CMV-seropositive. Sequenced input: PBMCs. J is TRBJ2-1 and V is TRBV27; no definite D call. The CDR3 DNA reads TGTGCCAGCAGTACCCTAGAGACCTACAATGAGCAGTTCTTC. Encoded protein: CASSTLETYNEQFF.